The rows below give T cell receptor beta chains drawn from one sample of a study of CD8 T cells in ankylosing spondylitis. TCRdb re-called the 5' RACE reads through MiXCR, storing one row per CDR3 protein. The repertoire has some 220,000 distinct CDR3 sequences, about 10% of them found once; the top ten carry about 2.8%. Specimen: blood, either unsorted or a sorted T cell fraction (not recorded which). Receptor source: a male donor with ankylosing spondylitis or in good health (not recorded which). The conserved cysteine and the conserved F or W are not part of the CDR3 here.

TRBV9 ASSVDLSSYNEQF
TRBV6-1 ASGARSTDTQY
TRBV7-9 ASSLTGSGANVLT
TRBV11-1 ASSPWDRGSGANVLT
TRBV3-1 ASSQAPVGRAGSYEQY
TRBV5-1 ASSLNSGGNGDTQY
TRBV6-2/TRBV6-3 ASSYSPGGRLSTEAF
TRBV12-3/TRBV12-4 ASNRGGVTGELF
TRBV5-1 ASSTPDRGHGEAF
TRBV29-1 SGRALGQLTYGYT
TRBV3-1 ASSQDAGGLLVNTQY
TRBV5-1 ASSSGTEVYEQY
TRBV5-1 ASSVLAGEVGF
TRBV7-9 ASSTSTGVTEAF
TRBV6-5 ASSYSASSGRGEQF
TRBV10-3 AISEKGSAYEQY
TRBV6-1 ASKGAYSYEQY
TRBV12-3/TRBV12-4 ASSIAGTGAYEQY
TRBV20-1 SARDMTGALMETQY
TRBV3-1 ASSQGQALAYEQF
TRBV7-9 ASSLGGGAEAYNEQF
TRBV20-1 SAGKTGNNQPQH
TRBV20-1 SASTASNEKLF
TRBV20-1 SARGDSSEAF